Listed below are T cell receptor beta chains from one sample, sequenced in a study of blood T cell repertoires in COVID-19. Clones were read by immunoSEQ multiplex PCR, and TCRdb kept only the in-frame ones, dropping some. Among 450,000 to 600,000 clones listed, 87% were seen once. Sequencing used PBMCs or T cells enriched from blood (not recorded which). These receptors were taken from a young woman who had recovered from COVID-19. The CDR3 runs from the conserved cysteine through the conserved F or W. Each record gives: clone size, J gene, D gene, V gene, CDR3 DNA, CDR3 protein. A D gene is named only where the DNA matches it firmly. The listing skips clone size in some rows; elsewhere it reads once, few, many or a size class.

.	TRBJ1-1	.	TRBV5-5	TGTGCCAGCAGCTTAGGACTTGCGCTAGAAGCTTTCTTT	CASSLGLALEAFF
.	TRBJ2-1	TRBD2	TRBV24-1	TGTGCCACCAGTGATTCCAGGACTAGCGGGGGGGCGGGTGAGCAGTTCTTC	CATSDSRTSGGAGEQFF
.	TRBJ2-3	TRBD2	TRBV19	TGTGCCAGTAGCGGGGGGGTCACAGATACGCAGTATTTT	CASSGGVTDTQYF
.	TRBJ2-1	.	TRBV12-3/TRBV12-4	TGTGCCAGCAGTTTAGGCTGGGCCAATGAGCAGTTCTTC	CASSLGWANEQFF
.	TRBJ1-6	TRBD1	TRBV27	TGTGCCAGCAGTTTACGGACAGGATACAATTCACCCCTCCACTTT	CASSLRTGYNSPLHF
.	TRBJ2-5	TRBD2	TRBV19	TGTGCCAGTGGGGGGGGACTCCAAGAGACCCAGTACTTC	CASGGGLQETQYF
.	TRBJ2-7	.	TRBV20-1	TGCAGTGCCGTCCTCTCCTACGAGCAGTACTTC	CSAVLSYEQYF
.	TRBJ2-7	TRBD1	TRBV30	TGTGCCTGGAACAGGGGACCCTACGAGCAGTACTTC	CAWNRGPYEQYF
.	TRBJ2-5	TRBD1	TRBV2	TGTGCCAGCAAGAGGACAGGGGGACAAGAGACCCAGTACTTC	CASKRTGGQETQYF
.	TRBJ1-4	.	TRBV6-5	TGTGCCAGCAATTATGAGGGTGATGAAAAACTGTTTTTT	CASNYEGDEKLFF
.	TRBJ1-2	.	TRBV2	TGTGCCAGCAGTGAATTCGCGACAGGCTCCGAAGCGGGCTACACCTTC	CASSEFATGSEAGYTF
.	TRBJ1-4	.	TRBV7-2	TGTGCCAGCAGCTTAGCGAGGGGGTACGGTGAAAAACTGTTTTTT	CASSLARGYGEKLFF
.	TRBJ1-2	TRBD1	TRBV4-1	TGCGCCAGCAGCCAACCGGGACAGAGAAACTATGGCTACACCTTC	CASSQPGQRNYGYTF
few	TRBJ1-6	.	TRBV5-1	TGCGCCAGCAGCTTCCGGGAGGACAGTTTCCCCTCACCCCTCCACTTT	CASSFREDSFPSPLHF
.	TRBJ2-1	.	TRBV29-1	TGCAGCGTTGAAGATGATTCGTGGGAGGAGCAGTTCTTC	CSVEDDSWEEQFF
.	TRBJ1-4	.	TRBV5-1	TGCGCCAGCAGCTGGGGGGAGAAGGGCGGTAATGAAAAACTGTTTTTT	CASSWGEKGGNEKLFF
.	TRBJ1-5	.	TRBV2	TGTGCCAGCGGGGAGACTACACTGAACAATCAGCCCCAGCATTTT	CASGETTLNNQPQHF
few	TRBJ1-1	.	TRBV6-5	TGTGCCAGCGTCAGGGATGGCGACACTGAAGCTTTCTTT	CASVRDGDTEAFF
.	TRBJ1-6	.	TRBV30	TGTGCCTGGAGTGAGAGTCAGGGAAATTCACCCCTCCACTTT	CAWSESQGNSPLHF
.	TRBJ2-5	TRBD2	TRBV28	TGTGCCAGCAGTTCACTAGCGGGGGGTCGGGAGACCCAGTACTTC	CASSSLAGGRETQYF
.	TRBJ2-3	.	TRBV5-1	TGCGCCAGCAGCTTGGGGACAAGCACAGATACGCAGTATTTT	CASSLGTSTDTQYF
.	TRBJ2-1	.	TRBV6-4	TGTGCCAGCGTAAAGCGCCGCAGCTCCTACAATGAGCAGTTCTTC	CASVKRRSSYNEQFF
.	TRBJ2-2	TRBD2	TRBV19	TGTGCCAGTAGCCCGGGGCTGGGAGGGGCGAACACCGGGGAGCTGTTTTTT	CASSPGLGGANTGELFF
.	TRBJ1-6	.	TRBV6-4	TGTGCCAGCAGTGACTCGAACAGGGACCGTAATTCACCCCTCCACTTT	CASSDSNRDRNSPLHF
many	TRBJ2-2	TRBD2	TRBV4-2	TGTGCCAGCAGCCAAGCTCGCGGGGGGGGCACCGGGGAGCTGTTTTTT	CASSQARGGGTGELFF
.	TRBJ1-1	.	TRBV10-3	TGTGCCATCCAAAACAGTGGCGCTGAAGCTTTCTTT	CAIQNSGAEAFF
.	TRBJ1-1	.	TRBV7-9	TGTGCCAGCAGCGATGGAGTTTGGGGGGAGACTGAAGCTTTCTTT	CASSDGVWGETEAFF
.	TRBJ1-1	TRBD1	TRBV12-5	TGTGCTAGTGGGACAGGGACAGGTGGACCTGAAGCTTTCTTT	CASGTGTGGPEAFF
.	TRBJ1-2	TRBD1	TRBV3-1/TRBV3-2	TGTGCCAGCAGCCGAGGGGAGGTCGGCAGGGGGGTAAGAGCTAACTATGGCTACACCTTC	CASSRGEVGRGVRANYGYTF
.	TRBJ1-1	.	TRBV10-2	TGCGCCAGCAGGGAAGGAGGCACTGAAGCTTTCTTT	CASREGGTEAFF
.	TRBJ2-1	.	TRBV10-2	TGCGCCAGCAGGGACCCGGGGGGCGATGAGCAGTTCTTC	CASRDPGGDEQFF
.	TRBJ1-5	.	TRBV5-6	TGTGCCAGCAGCTTGGGGCCGACAGCTAATCAGCCCCAGCATTTT	CASSLGPTANQPQHF
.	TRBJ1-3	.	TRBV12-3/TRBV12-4	TGTGCCAGCAGTGTAGGAAACACCATATATTTT	CASSVGNTIYF
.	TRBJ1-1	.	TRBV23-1	TGCGCTACTCTTTTGTGGAACACTGAAGCTTTCTTT	CATLLWNTEAFF
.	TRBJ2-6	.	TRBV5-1	TGCGCCAGCAGCTTCGGGGTTGCCGGGGCCAACGTCCTGACTTTC	CASSFGVAGANVLTF
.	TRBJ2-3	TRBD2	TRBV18	TGTGCCAGCTCACACTCGGGGCTAGCGGGGTTGTATACGCAGTATTTT	CASSHSGLAGLYTQYF
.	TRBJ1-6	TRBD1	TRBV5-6	TGTGCCAGCAGCACGTACGCGACAGGGGGCAGTAATTCACCCCTCCACTTT	CASSTYATGGSNSPLHF
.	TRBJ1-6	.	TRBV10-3	TGTGCCATCAGTGACAGGATGGGCTATAATTCACCCCTCCACTTT	CAISDRMGYNSPLHF
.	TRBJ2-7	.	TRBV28	TGTGCCAGCAGTTTTAGTTGGCGGGGCACTTACGAGCAGTACTTC	CASSFSWRGTYEQYF
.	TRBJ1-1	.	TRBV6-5	TGTGCCAGCAGTTACGACAGGAAACGACAGGTAGAGGAGGCTTTCTTT	CASSYDRKRQVEEAFF
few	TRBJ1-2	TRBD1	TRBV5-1	TGCGCCAGCAGCCGAGACAATTTACAGGGGAATTATGGCTACACCTTC	CASSRDNLQGNYGYTF
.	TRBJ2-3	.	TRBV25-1	TGTGCCAGCAGTGAAGTTATGGGCATTGGCACAGATACGCAGTATTTT	CASSEVMGIGTDTQYF
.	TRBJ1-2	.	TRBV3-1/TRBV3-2	TGTGCCAGCAGCCAAGAGGCCATCCATGGCTACACCTTC	CASSQEAIHGYTF
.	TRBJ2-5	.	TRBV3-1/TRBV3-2	TGTGCCAGCAGCCAGACGGGGGAGACCCAGTACTTC	CASSQTGETQYF
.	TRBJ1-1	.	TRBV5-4	TGTGCCAGCAGCCCTCCGCCGGGGGGGACGATCACTGAAGCTTTCTTT	CASSPPPGGTITEAFF
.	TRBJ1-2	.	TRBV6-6	TGTGCCAGCAATGAGGGAGGAGTCTATGGCTACACCTTC	CASNEGGVYGYTF
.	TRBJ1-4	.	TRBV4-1	TGCGCCAGCAGCCAAGCCACCGGACAGTTCAATGAAAAACTGTTTTTT	CASSQATGQFNEKLFF
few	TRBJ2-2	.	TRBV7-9	TGTGCCAGCGGCAGCACCGGGGAGCTGTTTTTT	CASGSTGELFF
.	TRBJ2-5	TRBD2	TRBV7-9	TGTGCCAGCAGTCTAAGCCGGGACTACAAAGAGACCCAGTACTTC	CASSLSRDYKETQYF
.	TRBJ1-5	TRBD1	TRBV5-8	TGTGCCAGCAGCGCCCTGTTGACAGGGATCGGATATTATCAGCCCCAGCATTTT	CASSALLTGIGYYQPQHF
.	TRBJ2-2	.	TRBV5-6	TGTGCCAGCAGCGTCCTTCGGGGGGCCACCGGGGAGCTGTTTTTT	CASSVLRGATGELFF
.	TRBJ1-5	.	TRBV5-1	TGCGCCAGCAGCCCGGGAGGGGATAGGCAGCCCCAGCATTTT	CASSPGGDRQPQHF
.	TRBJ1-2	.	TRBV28	TGTGCCAGCAGTCCCCCCTCGATGGGGCGCAGGCTCAACTATGGCTACACCTTC	CASSPPSMGRRLNYGYTF
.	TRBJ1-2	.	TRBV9	TGTGCCAGCAGCGTAGAAGGGAGCTATGGCTACACCTTC	CASSVEGSYGYTF
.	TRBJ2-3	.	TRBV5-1	TGCGCCAGCAGCGCGGACACAGATACGCAGTATTTT	CASSADTDTQYF
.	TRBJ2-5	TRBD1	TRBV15	TGTGCCACCAGCTCCTTGGACAGGGAAGAGACCCAGTACTTC	CATSSLDREETQYF
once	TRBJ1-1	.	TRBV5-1	TGCGCCAGCAGCTTAATTGACCTGGGAGGGCCCACTGAAGCTTTCTTT	CASSLIDLGGPTEAFF
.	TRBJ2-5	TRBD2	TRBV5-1	TGCGCCAGCAGCCCGGGACTAGCGGGGGGGCCAGGTCGAGAGACCCAGTACTTC	CASSPGLAGGPGRETQYF
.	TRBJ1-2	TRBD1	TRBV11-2	TGTGCCAGCAGCTCGGACAGGGCGGACTATGGCTACACCTTC	CASSSDRADYGYTF